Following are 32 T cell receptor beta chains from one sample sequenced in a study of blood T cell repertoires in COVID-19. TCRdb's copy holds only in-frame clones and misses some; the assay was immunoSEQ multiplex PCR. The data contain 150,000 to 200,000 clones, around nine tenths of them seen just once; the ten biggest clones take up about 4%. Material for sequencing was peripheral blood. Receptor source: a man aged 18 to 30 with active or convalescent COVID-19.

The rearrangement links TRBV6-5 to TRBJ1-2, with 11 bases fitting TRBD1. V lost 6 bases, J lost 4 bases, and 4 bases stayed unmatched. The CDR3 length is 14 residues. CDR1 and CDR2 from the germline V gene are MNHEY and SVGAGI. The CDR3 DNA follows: TGTGCCAGCAGCCCGGACAGGGGGCCCTATGGCTACACCTTC. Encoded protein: CASSPDRGPYGYTF.

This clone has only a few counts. The CDR3: CASSYAGQGKEQPQHF. Written as DNA, the CDR3 is TGTGCCAGCAGTTATGCGGGACAGGGCAAGGAACAGCCCCAGCATTTT. The chain has TRBV6-2 or TRBV6-3 and TRBJ1-5; TRBD1 matches at 9 bases. The germline CDR1 and CDR2 sequences are MNHEY and SVGEGT. The CDR3 loop spans 16 amino acids. V shed 3 bases and J 7 bases; nucleotides not matched to a gene: 10.

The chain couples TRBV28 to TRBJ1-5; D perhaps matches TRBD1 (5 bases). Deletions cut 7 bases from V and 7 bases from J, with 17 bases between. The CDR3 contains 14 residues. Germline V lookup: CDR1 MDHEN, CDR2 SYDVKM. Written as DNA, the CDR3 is TGTGCCAGCACTATGGGGGGATCAGAACAGCCCCAGCATTTT. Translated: CASTMGGSEQPQHF.

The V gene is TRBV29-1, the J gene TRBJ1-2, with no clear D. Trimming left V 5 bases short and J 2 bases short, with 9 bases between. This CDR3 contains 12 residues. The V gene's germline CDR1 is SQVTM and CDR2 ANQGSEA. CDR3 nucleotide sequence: TGCAGCGTTTCGCAGGTGAACTATGGCTACACCTTC. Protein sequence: CSVSQVNYGYTF.

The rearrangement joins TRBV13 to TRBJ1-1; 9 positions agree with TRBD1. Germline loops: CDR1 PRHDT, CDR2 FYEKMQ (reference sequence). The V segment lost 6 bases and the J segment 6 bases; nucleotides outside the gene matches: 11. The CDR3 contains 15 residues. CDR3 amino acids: CASRRTRDRVAEAFF. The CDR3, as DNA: TGTGCCAGCAGGCGTACCCGGGACAGGGTGGCTGAAGCTTTCTTT.

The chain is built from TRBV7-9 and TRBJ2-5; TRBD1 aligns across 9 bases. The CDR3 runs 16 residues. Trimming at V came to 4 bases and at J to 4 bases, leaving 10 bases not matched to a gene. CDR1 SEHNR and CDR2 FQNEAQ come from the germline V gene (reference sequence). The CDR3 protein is CASSSGTGRSGETQYF. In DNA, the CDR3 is TGTGCCAGCAGCTCCGGGACAGGGAGATCGGGAGAGACCCAGTACTTC. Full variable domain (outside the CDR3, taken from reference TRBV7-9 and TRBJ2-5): DTGVSQNPRHKITKRGQNVTFRCDPISEHNRLYWYRQTLGQGPEFLTYFQNEAQLEKSRLLSDRFSAERPKGSFSTLEIQRTEQGDSAMYLCASSSGTGRSGETQYFGPGTRLLVL.

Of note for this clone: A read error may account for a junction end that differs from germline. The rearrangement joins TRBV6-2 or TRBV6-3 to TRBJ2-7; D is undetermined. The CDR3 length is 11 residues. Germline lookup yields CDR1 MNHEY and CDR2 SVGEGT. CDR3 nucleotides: TGTGCCAGCAGTCACTCCTACGAGCAGTACTTC. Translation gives CASSHSYEQYF.

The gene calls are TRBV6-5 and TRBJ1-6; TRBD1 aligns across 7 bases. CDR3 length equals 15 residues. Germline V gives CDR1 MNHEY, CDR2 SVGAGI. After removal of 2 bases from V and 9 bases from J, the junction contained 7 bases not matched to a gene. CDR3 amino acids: CASSYQQGKASPLHF. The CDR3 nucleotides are TGTGCCAGCAGTTACCAACAGGGGAAGGCTTCACCCCTCCACTTT.

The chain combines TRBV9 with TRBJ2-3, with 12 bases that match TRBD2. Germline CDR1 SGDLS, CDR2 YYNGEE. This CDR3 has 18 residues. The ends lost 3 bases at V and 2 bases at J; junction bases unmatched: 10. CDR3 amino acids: CASSDRTSGTTSTDTQYF. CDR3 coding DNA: TGTGCCAGCAGCGATCGGACTAGCGGGACCACCTCCACAGATACGCAGTATTTT.

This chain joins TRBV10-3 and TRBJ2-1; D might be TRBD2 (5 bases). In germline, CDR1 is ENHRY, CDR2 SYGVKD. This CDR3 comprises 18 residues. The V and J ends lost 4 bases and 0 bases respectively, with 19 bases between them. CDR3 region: CAISGISESVNSYNEQFF. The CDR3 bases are TGTGCCATCAGTGGGATTAGCGAATCCGTGAACTCCTACAATGAGCAGTTCTTC.

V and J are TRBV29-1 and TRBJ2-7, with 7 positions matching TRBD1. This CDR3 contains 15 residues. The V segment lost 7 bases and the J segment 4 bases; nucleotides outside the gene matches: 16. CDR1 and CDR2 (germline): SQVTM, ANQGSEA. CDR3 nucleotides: TGCAGCGCCCTGGATTTGAACGACAGGGCGTACGAGCAGTACTTC. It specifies CSALDLNDRAYEQYF.

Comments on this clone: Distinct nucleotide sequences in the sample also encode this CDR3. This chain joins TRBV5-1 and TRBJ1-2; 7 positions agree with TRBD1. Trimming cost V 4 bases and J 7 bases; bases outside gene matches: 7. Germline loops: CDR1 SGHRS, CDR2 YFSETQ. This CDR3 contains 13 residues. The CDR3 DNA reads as TGCGCCAGCAGCCCGGAGGGGGCTGGTGGCTACACCTTC. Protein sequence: CASSPEGAGGYTF.

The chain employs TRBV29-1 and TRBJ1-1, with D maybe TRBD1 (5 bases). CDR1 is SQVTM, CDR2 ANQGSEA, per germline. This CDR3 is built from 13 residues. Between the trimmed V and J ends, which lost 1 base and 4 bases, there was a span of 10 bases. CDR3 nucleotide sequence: TGCAGCGTTGAAGTAGGGGTGGCCACTGAAGCTTTCTTT. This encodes CSVEVGVATEAFF.

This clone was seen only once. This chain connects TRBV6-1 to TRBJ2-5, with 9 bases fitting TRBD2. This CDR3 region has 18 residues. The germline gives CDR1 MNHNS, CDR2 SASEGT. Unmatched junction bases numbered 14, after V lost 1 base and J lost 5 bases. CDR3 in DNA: TGTGCCAGCAGTGAAGTAGGACGGCTAGCGGGATTTGTGGAGACCCAGTACTTC. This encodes CASSEVGRLAGFVETQYF.

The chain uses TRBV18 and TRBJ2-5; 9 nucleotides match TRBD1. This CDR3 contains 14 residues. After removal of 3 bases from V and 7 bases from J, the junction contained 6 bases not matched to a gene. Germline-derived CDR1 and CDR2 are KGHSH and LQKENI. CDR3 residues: CASSPQDRGGTQYF. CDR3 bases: TGTGCCAGCTCACCTCAGGACAGGGGAGGGACCCAGTACTTC.

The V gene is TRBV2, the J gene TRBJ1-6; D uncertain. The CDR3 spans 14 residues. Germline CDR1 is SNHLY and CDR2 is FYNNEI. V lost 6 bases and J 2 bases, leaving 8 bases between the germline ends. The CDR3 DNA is TGTGCCAGCAGGGGCTACGCCTATAATTCACCCCTCCACTTT. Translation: CASRGYAYNSPLHF.

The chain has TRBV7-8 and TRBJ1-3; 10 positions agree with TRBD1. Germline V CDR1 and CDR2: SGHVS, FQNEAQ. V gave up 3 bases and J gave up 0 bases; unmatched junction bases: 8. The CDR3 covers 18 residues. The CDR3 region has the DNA TGTGCCAGCAGCTTCCGGGACAGGGGATATTTCTCTGGAAACACCATATATTTT. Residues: CASSFRDRGYFSGNTIYF.

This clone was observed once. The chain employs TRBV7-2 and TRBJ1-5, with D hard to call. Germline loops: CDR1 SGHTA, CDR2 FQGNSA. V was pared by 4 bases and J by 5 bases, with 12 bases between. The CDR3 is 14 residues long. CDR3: CASSSRLEDQPQHF. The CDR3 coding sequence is TGTGCCAGCAGCTCCCGACTTGAGGATCAGCCCCAGCATTTT.

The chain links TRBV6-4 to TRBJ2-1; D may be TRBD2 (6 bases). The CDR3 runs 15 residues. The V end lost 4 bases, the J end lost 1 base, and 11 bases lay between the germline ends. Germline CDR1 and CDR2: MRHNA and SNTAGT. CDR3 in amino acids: CASSAELASYNEQFF. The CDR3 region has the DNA TGTGCCAGCAGTGCGGAACTAGCATCCTACAATGAGCAGTTCTTC.

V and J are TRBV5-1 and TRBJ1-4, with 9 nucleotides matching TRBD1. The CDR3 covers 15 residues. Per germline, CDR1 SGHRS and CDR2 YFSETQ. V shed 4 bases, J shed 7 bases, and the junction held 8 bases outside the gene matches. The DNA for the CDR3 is TGCGCCAGCAGCGAGGCAGGGACAGGGTTTGAAAAACTGTTTTTT. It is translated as CASSEAGTGFEKLFF.

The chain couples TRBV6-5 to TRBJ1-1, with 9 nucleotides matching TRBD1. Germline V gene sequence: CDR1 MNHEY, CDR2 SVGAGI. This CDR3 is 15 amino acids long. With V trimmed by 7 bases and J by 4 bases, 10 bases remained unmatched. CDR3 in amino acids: CASKGGQGAATEAFF. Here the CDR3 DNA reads TGTGCCAGCAAGGGGGGACAGGGAGCGGCCACTGAAGCTTTCTTT.

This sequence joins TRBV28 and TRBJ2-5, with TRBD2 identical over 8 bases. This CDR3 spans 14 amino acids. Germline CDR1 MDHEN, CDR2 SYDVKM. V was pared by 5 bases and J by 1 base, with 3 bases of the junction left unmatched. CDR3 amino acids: CASSAGGGQETQYF. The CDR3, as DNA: TGTGCCAGCAGTGCCGGGGGGGGCCAAGAGACCCAGTACTTC.

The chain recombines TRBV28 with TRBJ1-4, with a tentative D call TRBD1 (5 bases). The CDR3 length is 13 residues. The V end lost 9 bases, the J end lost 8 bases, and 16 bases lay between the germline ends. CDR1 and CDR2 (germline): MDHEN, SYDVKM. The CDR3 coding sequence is TGTGCCAGTTACGCGGGGGTGGGAGAAAAACTGTTTTTT. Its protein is CASYAGVGEKLFF.

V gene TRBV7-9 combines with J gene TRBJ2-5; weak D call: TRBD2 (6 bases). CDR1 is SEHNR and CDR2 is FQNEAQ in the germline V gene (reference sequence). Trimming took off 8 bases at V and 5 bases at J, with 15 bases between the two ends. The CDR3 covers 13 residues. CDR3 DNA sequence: TGTGCCAGCTCCCCCCCTCGGGGGGAGACCCAGTACTTC. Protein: CASSPPRGETQYF.

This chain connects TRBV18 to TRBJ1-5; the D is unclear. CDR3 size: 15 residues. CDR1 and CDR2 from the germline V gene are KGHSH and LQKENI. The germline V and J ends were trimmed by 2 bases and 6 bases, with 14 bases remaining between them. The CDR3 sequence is CASSPRADGSQPQHF. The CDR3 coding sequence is TGTGCCAGCTCACCAAGGGCAGATGGGAGTCAGCCCCAGCATTTT.

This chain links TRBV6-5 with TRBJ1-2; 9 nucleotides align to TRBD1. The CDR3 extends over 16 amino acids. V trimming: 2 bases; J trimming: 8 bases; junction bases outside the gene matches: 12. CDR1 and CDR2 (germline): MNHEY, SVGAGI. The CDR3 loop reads CASSYLIGTGHRGYTF. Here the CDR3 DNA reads TGTGCCAGCAGTTACCTAATTGGGACAGGGCATAGGGGCTACACCTTC.

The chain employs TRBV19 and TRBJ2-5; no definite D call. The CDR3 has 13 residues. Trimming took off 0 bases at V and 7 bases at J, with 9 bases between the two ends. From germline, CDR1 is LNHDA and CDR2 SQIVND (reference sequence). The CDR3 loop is CASSIDSMATQYF. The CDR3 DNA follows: TGTGCCAGTAGTATAGACAGTATGGCGACCCAGTACTTC.

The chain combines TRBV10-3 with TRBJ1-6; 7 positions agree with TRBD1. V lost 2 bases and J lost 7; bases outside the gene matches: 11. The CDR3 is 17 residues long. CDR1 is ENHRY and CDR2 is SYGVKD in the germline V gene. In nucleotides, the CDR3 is TGTGCCATCAGTGAGCCGGAGACAGGGCTAGGAAATTCACCCCTCCACTTT. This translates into CAISEPETGLGNSPLHF.

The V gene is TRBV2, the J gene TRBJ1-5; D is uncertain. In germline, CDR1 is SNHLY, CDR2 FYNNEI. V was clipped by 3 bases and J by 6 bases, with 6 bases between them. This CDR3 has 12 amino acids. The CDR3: CASSDFVQPQHF. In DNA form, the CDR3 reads TGTGCCAGCAGTGACTTCGTTCAGCCCCAGCATTTT.

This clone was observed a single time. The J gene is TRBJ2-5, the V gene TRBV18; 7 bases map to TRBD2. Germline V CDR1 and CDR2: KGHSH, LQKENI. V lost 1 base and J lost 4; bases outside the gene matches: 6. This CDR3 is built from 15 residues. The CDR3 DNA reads TGTGCCAGCTCACCACAGAAGGGAGGGTCAGAGACCCAGTACTTC. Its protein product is CASSPQKGGSETQYF. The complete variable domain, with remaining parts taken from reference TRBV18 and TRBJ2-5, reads NAGVMQNPRHLVRRRGQEARLRCSPMKGHSHVYWYRQLPEEGLKFMVYLQKENIIDESGMPKERFSAEFPKEGPSILRIQQVVRGDSAAYFCASSPQKGGSETQYFGPGTRLLVL.

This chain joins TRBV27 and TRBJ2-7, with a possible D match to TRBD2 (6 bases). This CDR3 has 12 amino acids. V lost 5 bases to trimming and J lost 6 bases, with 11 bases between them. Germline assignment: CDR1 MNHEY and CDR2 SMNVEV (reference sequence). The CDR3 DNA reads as TGTGCCAGCAGTGACCCGGGGGTCGAGCAGTACTTC. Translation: CASSDPGVEQYF.

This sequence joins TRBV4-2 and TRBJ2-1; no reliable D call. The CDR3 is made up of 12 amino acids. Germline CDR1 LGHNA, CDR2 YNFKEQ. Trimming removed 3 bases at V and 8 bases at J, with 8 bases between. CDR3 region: CASSHLADEQFF. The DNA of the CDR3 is TGTGCCAGCAGCCACTTAGCAGATGAGCAGTTCTTC.